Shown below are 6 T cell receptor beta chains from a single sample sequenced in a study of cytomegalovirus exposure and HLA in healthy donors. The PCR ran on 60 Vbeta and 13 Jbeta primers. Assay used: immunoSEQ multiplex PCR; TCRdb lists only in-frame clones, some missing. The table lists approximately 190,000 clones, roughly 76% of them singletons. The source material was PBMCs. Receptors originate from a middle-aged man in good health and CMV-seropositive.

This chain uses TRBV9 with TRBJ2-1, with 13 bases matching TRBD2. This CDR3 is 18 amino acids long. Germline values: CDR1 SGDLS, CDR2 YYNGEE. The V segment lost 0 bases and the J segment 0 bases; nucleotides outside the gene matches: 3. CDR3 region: CASSVALAGGSSYNEQFF. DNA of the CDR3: TGTGCCAGCAGCGTAGCACTAGCGGGGGGGAGCTCCTACAATGAGCAGTTCTTC.

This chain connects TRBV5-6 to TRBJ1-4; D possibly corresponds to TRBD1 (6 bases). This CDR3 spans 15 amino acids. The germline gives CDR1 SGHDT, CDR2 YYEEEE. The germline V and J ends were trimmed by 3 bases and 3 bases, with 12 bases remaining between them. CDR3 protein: CASSSQGSANEKLFF. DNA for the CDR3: TGTGCCAGCAGCTCACAGGGCTCAGCTAATGAAAAACTGTTTTTT.

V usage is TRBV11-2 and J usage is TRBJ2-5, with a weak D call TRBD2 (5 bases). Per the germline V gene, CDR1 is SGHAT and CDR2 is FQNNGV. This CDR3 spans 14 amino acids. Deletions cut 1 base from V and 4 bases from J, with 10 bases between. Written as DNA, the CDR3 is TGTGCCAGCAGCTTAGTCCGCGGAGGAGAGACCCAGTACTTC. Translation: CASSLVRGGETQYF.

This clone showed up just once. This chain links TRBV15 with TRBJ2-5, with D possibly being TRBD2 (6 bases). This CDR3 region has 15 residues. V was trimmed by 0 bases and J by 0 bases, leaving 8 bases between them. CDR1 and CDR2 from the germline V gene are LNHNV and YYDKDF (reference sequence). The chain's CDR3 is CATSRDRGYQETQYF. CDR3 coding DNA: TGTGCCACCAGCAGAGATCGGGGGTACCAAGAGACCCAGTACTTC.

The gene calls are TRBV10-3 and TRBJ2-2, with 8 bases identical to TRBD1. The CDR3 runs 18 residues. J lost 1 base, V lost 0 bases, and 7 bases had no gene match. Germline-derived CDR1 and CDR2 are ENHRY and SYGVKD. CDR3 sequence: CAISESKFDRGNTGELFF. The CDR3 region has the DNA TGTGCCATCAGTGAGTCTAAATTCGACAGGGGGAACACCGGGGAGCTGTTTTTT.

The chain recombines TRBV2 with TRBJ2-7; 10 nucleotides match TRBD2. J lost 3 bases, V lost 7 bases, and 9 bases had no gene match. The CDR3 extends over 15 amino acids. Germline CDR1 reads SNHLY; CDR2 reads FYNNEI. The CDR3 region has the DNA TGTGCCAGCAAATTTACTAGCGGGGAAATCTACGAGCAGTACTTC. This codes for CASKFTSGEIYEQYF.